The 12 T cell receptor beta chains below come from one sample, sequenced in a study of brain metastases from non-small cell lung cancer. Profiling relied on immunoSEQ multiplex PCR, and the TCRdb table lists in-frame clones only, not all of them. The data contain about 4,400 clones, 84% of them singletons. What was sequenced was tumor-adjacent normal tissue. Source of these receptors: a donor at least 40 years old with non-small cell lung cancer.

This clone was seen only a few times. The same CDR3 is also encoded by other DNA sequences in this sample. This chain links TRBV5-5 with TRBJ1-2; TRBD1 might be the D (5 bases). The CDR3 runs 15 residues. V was cut by 2 bases and J by 4 bases, with 15 bases left in between. From germline, CDR1 is SGHKS and CDR2 YYEKEE (reference sequence). The CDR3 bases are TGTGCCAGCAGCTTTGAAGAGACAGTACCCTATGGCTACACCTTC. This translates into CASSFEETVPYGYTF. Looking up the rest from reference TRBV5-5 and TRBJ1-2 gives the full variable domain: DAGVTQSPTHLIKTRGQQVTLRCSPISGHKSVSWYQQVLGQGPQFIFQYYEKEERGRGNFPDRFSARQFPNYSSELNVNALLLGDSALYLCASSFEETVPYGYTFGSGTRLTVV.

The chain carries TRBV27 and TRBJ2-6, with 7 bases lining up with TRBD1. V dropped 5 bases and J dropped 0; count of bases not matched to a gene: 7. The CDR3 is 17 residues long. Germline CDR1 reads MNHEY; CDR2 reads SMNVEV (reference sequence). This CDR3 is CASSPGQFSSGANVLTF. DNA of the CDR3: TGTGCCAGCAGTCCGGGACAGTTTTCCTCTGGGGCCAACGTCCTGACTTTC.

This clone was picked up a small number of times. V is TRBV7-6 and J is TRBJ2-7; a possible D gene is TRBD2 (6 bases). Trimming removed 1 base at V and 2 bases at J, with 15 bases between. The CDR3 has 16 residues. Germline assignment: CDR1 SGHVS and CDR2 FNYEAQ. This chain's CDR3 is CASSLGLGGETYEQYF. For the CDR3, the DNA is TGTGCCAGCAGCTTAGGTTTGGGAGGAGAGACCTACGAGCAGTACTTC.

The rearrangement joins TRBV21-1 to TRBJ2-1; TRBD2 is the table's D call and was not checked against the DNA. TRBV21-1 is classified as a pseudogene. The CDR3 covers 19 residues. Here the CDR3 reads CASSKDFDTDFLSYNEQFF. The CDR3, as DNA: TGTGCCAGCAGCAAAGATTTCGATACGGACTTCCTCTCCTACAATGAGCAGTTCTTC.

The chain joins TRBV2 to TRBJ2-7; the D gene is possibly TRBD2 (6 bases). The CDR3 covers 16 residues. V was pared by 7 bases and J by 6 bases, with 25 bases between. Germline CDR1 and CDR2: SNHLY and FYNNEI. Here the CDR3 reads CASIEASSRGMGEQYF. The CDR3 DNA sequence: TGTGCCAGCATCGAGGCGTCGTCCCGCGGGATGGGCGAGCAGTACTTC.

The chain recombines TRBV19 with TRBJ1-5; TRBD1 aligns across 10 bases. This CDR3 contains 16 residues. Trimming removed 7 bases from V and 4 bases from J; junction bases left unmatched: 10. Germline V CDR1 and CDR2: LNHDA, SQIVND (reference sequence). Here the CDR3 DNA reads TGTGCCAGTAAAGGGGACAGGGGTTTATGGAATCAGCCCCAGCATTTT. This encodes CASKGDRGLWNQPQHF.

The rearrangement uses TRBV7-2 and TRBJ2-1; D unresolved. V gave up 3 bases and J gave up 11 bases, with 14 bases separating them. The length of the CDR3 is 13 residues. Looked up from germline, CDR1 is SGHTA and CDR2 is FQGNSA. The CDR3 reads CASSFKDSKKQFF. CDR3 bases: TGTGCCAGCAGCTTTAAGGATAGTAAGAAGCAGTTCTTC. The entire variable domain, with the rest obtained from reference TRBV7-2 and TRBJ2-1, is as follows: GAGVSQSPSNKVTEKGKDVELRCDPISGHTALYWYRQSLGQGLEFLIYFQGNSAPDKSGLPSDRFSAERTGGSVSTLTIQRTQQEDSAVYLCASSFKDSKKQFFGPGTRLTVL.

The chain couples TRBV29-1 to TRBJ2-3; 10 bases align to TRBD1. Germline loops: CDR1 SQVTM, CDR2 ANQGSEA. The trim removed 5 bases at V and 0 bases at J, leaving 8 bases unmatched. The CDR3 runs 16 residues. The CDR3 DNA is TGCAGCGTTCCGGGACAGGGGCTGCCTAGCACAGATACGCAGTATTTT. This sequence encodes CSVPGQGLPSTDTQYF.

The V and J genes are TRBV25-1 and TRBJ2-7, with 10 bases lining up with TRBD1. The CDR3 runs 15 residues. Trimming cost V 3 bases and J 2 bases; bases outside gene matches: 4. CDR1 is MGHDK, CDR2 SYGVNS, per germline. The CDR3, as DNA: TGTGCCAGCAGTGACCGGGACAGGGGTACCTACGAGCAGTACTTC. As protein: CASSDRDRGTYEQYF.

The chain carries TRBV14 and TRBJ2-3; 8 bases agree with TRBD1. The CDR3 has 16 amino acids. The V gene end was trimmed by 4 bases and the J gene end by 0 bases; junction bases not matched to a gene: 6. CDR1 is SGHDN and CDR2 is FVKESK in the germline V gene. Written as DNA, the CDR3 is TGTGCCAGCAGCCCCCGGACAGGGACTAGCACAGATACGCAGTATTTT. Translated: CASSPRTGTSTDTQYF.

This sequence joins TRBV28 and TRBJ2-3; the match to TRBD1 covers 7 bases. V shed 6 bases, J shed 10 bases, and the junction held 10 bases outside the gene matches. This CDR3 spans 13 amino acids. Germline CDR1 and CDR2: MDHEN and SYDVKM. The CDR3 loop reads CASSYPGTEAQYF. CDR3 in DNA: TGTGCCAGCAGCTACCCAGGGACAGAAGCGCAGTATTTT.

The rearrangement joins TRBV10-3 to TRBJ2-3; 8 nucleotides agree with TRBD2. Germline V gene lookup returns CDR1 ENHRY and CDR2 SYGVKD. The trim removed 4 bases at V and 0 bases at J, leaving 3 bases unmatched. CDR3 size: 15 residues. The CDR3 coding sequence is TGTGCCATCAGTGGCGGGGGGACTAGCACAGATACGCAGTATTTT. Translating it yields CAISGGGTSTDTQYF.